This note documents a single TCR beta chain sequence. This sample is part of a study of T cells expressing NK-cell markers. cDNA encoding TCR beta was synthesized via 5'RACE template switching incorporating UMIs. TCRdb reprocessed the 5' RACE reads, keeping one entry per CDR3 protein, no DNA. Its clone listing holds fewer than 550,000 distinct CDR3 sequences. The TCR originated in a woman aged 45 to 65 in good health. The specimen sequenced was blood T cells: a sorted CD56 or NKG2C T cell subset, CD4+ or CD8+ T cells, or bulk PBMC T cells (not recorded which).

The CDR3 sequence: CSATVGSFGKNIQYF. The chain couples TRBV20-1 to TRBJ2-4; the D gene TCRdb calls, TRBD2, cannot be checked with no DNA. This CDR3 contains 15 residues. CDR1 is DFQATT and CDR2 is SNEGSKA in the germline V gene (reference sequence).